This T cell receptor beta chain was observed in a study of blood T cell repertoires in COVID-19. This clone was observed once. Only in-frame clones appear in the TCRdb table, and some are missing; sequencing was by immunoSEQ multiplex PCR. The sample shows nearly 350,000 clones, over 80% of them seen only once. This CDR3 has 16 residues. Germline values: CDR1 KGHDR, CDR2 SFDVKD. With V trimmed by 4 bases and J by 2 bases, 8 bases remained unmatched. The origin of this receptor is a woman between 45 and 60 years old with COVID-19, enrolled during active disease. The V gene is TRBV24-1, the J gene TRBJ2-5, with 8 positions matching TRBD2. Input material: peripheral blood. CDR3 in amino acids: CATSDLGLARQETQYF. Here the CDR3 DNA reads TGTGCCACCAGTGACTTAGGACTAGCTCGACAAGAGACCCAGTACTTC.